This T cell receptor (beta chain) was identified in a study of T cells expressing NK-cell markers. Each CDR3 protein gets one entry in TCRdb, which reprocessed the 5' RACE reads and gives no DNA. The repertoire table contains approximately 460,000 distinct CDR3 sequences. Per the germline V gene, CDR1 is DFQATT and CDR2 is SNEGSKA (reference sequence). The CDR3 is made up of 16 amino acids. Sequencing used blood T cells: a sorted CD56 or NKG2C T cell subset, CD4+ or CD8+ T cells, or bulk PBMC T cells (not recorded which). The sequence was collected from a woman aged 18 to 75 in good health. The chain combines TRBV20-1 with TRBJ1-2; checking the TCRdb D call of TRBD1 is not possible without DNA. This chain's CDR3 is CSARDGTGPSGYGYTF.